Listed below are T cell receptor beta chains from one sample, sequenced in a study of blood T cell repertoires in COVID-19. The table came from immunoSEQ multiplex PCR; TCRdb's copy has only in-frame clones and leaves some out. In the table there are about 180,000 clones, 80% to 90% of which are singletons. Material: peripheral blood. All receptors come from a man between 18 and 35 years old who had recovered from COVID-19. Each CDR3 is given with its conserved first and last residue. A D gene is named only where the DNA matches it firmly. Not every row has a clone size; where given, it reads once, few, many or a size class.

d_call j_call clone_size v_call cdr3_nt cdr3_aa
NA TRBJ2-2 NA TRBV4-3 TGCGCCAGCAGCCAAGATGGCGGCGTCACCGGGGAGCTGTTTTTT CASSQDGGVTGELFF
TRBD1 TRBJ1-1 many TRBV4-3 TGCGCCAGCAGCCAAGAGCATGTGACAGGGGGTTACACTGAAGCTTTCTTT CASSQEHVTGGYTEAFF
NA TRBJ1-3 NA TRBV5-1 TGCGCCAGCAGCTTGGACACTAGATCATCTGGAAACACCATATATTTT CASSLDTRSSGNTIYF
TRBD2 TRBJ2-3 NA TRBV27 TGTGCCAGCGCCCTTCGATCTCTAGCGGGCACAGATACGCAGTATTTT CASALRSLAGTDTQYF
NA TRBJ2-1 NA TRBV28 TGTGCCAGCAGTTTCCCCAGGGTTGAGCAGTTCTTC CASSFPRVEQFF
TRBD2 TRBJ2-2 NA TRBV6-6 TGTGCCAGCAGTCATTATACTTTCCCGAGCGGGAGGGCCGGCGGGGAGCTGTTTTTT CASSHYTFPSGRAGGELFF
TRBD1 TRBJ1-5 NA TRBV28 TGTGCCAGCAGTTCCGGGACAGGTTATAGCAATCAGCCCCAGCATTTT CASSSGTGYSNQPQHF
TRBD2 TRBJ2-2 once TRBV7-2 TGTGCCAGCAGCACACCCCCGGGACTAGCGGGAGAGGACACCGGGGAGCTGTTTTTT CASSTPPGLAGEDTGELFF
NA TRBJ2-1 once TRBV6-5 TGTGCCAGCAGCGCGACTAGGCAGAATGAGCAGTTCTTC CASSATRQNEQFF
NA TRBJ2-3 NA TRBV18 TGTGCCAGCTCACCATTGGAGATCGTCACAGATACGCAGTATTTT CASSPLEIVTDTQYF
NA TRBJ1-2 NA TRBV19 TGTGCCAGTAATGACCCCGGGGGGGTAGATAACTATGGCTACACCTTC CASNDPGGVDNYGYTF